The 8 T cell receptor beta chains below all came from one sample that was sequenced in a study of blood T cell repertoires in COVID-19 (dated by TCRdb to 2020 to 2021). The protocol used for the library was the immunoSEQ multiplex PCR assay. TCRdb's version of the immuneACCESS table is confined to in-frame rearrangements and falls short of the full clone set. An unresolved V gene accounts for under half of the shortfall where checked; the remainder is of unknown origin. A total of 30,000 to 40,000 clones appear in this sample, 75% to 90% of them only once. About 40% of the sample is held by the ten biggest clonotypes. The specimen sequenced was peripheral blood. These receptors were collected from a man aged 55 to 70 with active or convalescent COVID-19.

This clone appeared a single time. The CDR3 loop is CASSPGGYQPQHF. In DNA form, the CDR3 reads TGTGCCAGCAGTCCCGGTGGTTATCAGCCCCAGCATTTT. The rearrangement uses TRBV12-3 or TRBV12-4 and TRBJ1-5; no firm D call. The V end lost 5 bases, the J end lost 5 bases, and 10 bases lay between the germline ends. The CDR3 is 13 residues long.

The CDR3 bases are TGTGCCTGCCCCCGCCGCCGGGTTGGGACTAGCGGTTACAATGAGCAGTTCTTC. Encoded protein: CACPRRRVGTSGYNEQFF. V usage is TRBV30 and J usage is TRBJ2-1; 11 bases agree with TRBD2. The CDR3 is 18 residues long. Trimming removed 6 bases from V and 4 bases from J; junction bases left unmatched: 17. Germline V gene lookup returns CDR1 GTSNPN and CDR2 SVGIG (reference sequence).

The gene calls are TRBV20-1 and TRBJ2-7; 10 bases map to TRBD2. The CDR3 sequence is 11 residues long. Trimming took 7 bases from V and 5 from J; bases not matched to a gene: 2. Germline V gives CDR1 DFQATT, CDR2 SNEGSKA (reference sequence). DNA of the CDR3: TGCAGTGGGACTAGCGGACACGAGCAGTACGTC. Translated: CSGTSGHEQYV.

The chain employs TRBV3-1 (or the pseudogene TRBV3-2) and TRBJ1-2; 11 bases agree with TRBD1. This CDR3 has 14 amino acids. Germline-derived CDR1 and CDR2 are LGHDT and YNNKEL (reference sequence). The trim removed 4 bases at V and 7 bases at J, leaving 5 bases unmatched. The CDR3 coding sequence is TGTGCCAGCAGCCCGGACAGGGGGCGTGCTGGCTACACCTTC. Protein product: CASSPDRGRAGYTF.

The chain uses TRBV2 and TRBJ2-1, with 8 positions matching TRBD2. The trim removed 6 bases at V and 4 bases at J, leaving 8 bases unmatched. The CDR3 covers 15 residues. Germline CDR1 is SNHLY and CDR2 is FYNNEI. The chain's CDR3 is CASSVRGGQYNEQFF. The CDR3 DNA reads TGTGCCAGCAGCGTCCGGGGGGGTCAATACAATGAGCAGTTCTTC.

V usage is TRBV27 and J usage is TRBJ2-1; no clear D. CDR1 MNHEY and CDR2 SMNVEV come from the germline V gene (reference sequence). The V and J ends lost 5 bases and 2 bases respectively, with 7 bases between them. There are 13 residues in the CDR3. The CDR3 sequence is CASSPGAYNEQFF. CDR3 nucleotide sequence: TGTGCCAGCAGTCCCGGTGCCTACAATGAGCAGTTCTTC.

This rearrangement joins TRBV28 to TRBJ1-1; possible D gene TRBD1, 6 bases. Trimming shortened V by 7 bases and J by 4 bases, and 25 bases separated the two germline ends. The CDR3 runs 17 residues. Germline lookup yields CDR1 MDHEN and CDR2 SYDVKM. The CDR3 region has the DNA TGTGCCAGCACCCCCTTAGGCTTGGGAAGCAGGGGCACTGAAGCTTTCTTT. It codes for CASTPLGLGSRGTEAFF.

This clone has just one count. The chain links TRBV6-6 to TRBJ1-2; 7 bases match TRBD1. Germline V gene lookup returns CDR1 MNHNY and CDR2 SVGAGI (reference sequence). This CDR3 spans 16 amino acids. V trimming: 4 bases; J trimming: 2 bases; junction bases outside the gene matches: 10. DNA for the CDR3: TGTGCCAGCAGTTCCCGGGGACAGAAAGGAAACTATGGCTACACCTTC. It codes for CASSSRGQKGNYGYTF.